This T cell receptor beta chain was profiled in a study of blood T cell repertoires in COVID-19. On the study more broadly: The United States, Italy and Spain were the sources of the acute and convalescent COVID-19 samples. The cDNA or gDNA used as material had been derived from T cells, B-cell-depleted T cells, or PBMCs.

Repertoires were generated with immunoSEQ multiplex PCR, while TCRdb's copy carries only in-frame clones and drops some. The sample lists about 83,000 clones, approximately 80% occurring once. This clone was detected only a few times. This CDR3 spans 14 amino acids. Germline V CDR1 and CDR2: SNHLY, FYNNEI. With 6 bases removed from V and 4 bases from J, the gap between germline ends came to 15 bases. The chain carries TRBV2 and TRBJ1-2; D remains unclear. Sequencing was performed on peripheral blood. This clonotype originated in a woman aged 80 or over with acute or convalescent COVID-19. The CDR3 protein is CASSSLEEVYGYTF. The CDR3 DNA follows: TGTGCCAGCAGCAGTCTCGAGGAGGTCTATGGCTACACCTTC.